This T cell receptor (beta chain) originates from a study of blood T cell repertoires in COVID-19. Across the whole study: From the United States, Italy and Spain came samples of acute and convalescent COVID-19. The analysed material was cDNA or gDNA that came from T cells, B-cell-depleted T cells, or PBMCs.

Trimming took 0 bases from V and 3 from J; bases not matched to a gene: 8. This CDR3 is built from 16 residues. The germline CDR1 and CDR2 sequences are KGHSH and LQKENI. In the original processing: Amplification of reference gene primers was used by the study to estimate nucleated cell counts. TCRdb's table, derived via immunoSEQ multiplex PCR, lists solely in-frame clones and lacks some. V and J calls plus clone size are reproduced from that table; the DNA served to infer D and trimming. The data show approximately 340,000 clones, approximately 82% seen once. This receptor was obtained from a man aged 25 to 40 with active or convalescent COVID-19. This sequence joins TRBV18 and TRBJ2-7; 7 nucleotides line up with TRBD1. The sequencing sample was made of peripheral blood. The chain's CDR3 is CASSPPTGVGFYEQYF. CDR3 in DNA: TGTGCCAGCTCACCACCAACAGGGGTAGGCTTCTACGAGCAGTACTTC.